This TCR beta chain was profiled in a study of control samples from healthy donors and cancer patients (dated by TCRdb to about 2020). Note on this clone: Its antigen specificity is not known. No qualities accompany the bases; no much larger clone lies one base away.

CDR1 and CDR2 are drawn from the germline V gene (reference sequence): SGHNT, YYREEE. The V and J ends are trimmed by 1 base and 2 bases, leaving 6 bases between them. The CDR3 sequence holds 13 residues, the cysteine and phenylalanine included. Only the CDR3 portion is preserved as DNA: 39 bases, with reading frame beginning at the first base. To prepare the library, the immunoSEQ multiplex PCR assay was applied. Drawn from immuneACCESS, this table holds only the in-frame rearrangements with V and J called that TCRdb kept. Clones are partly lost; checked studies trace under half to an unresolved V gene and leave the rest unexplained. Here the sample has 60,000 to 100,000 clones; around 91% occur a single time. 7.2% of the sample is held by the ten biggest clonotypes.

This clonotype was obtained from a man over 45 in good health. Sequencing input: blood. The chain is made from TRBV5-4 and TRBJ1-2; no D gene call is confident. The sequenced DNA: TGTGCCAGCAGCTTGACAGCGAACTATGGCTACACCTTC. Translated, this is CASSLTANYGYTF. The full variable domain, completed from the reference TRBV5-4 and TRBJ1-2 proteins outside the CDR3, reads ETGVTQSPTHLIKTRGQQVTLRCSSQSGHNTVSWYQQALGQGPQFIFQYYREEENGRGNFPPRFSGLQFPNYSSELNVNALELDDSALYLCASSLTANYGYTFGSGTRLTVV.